Following are 28 T cell receptor beta chains from one sample sequenced in a study of blood T cell repertoires in COVID-19. Generated by immunoSEQ multiplex PCR, the TCRdb table keeps only in-frame clones and is missing some. The top ten hold 8.5% to 10% of the sample, which has under 70,000 clones, about four fifths seen once. Sequences were obtained from peripheral blood. The receptor source for this set is a human donor in a cohort sampled during active COVID-19.

This sequence joins TRBV5-6 and TRBJ2-3, with D uncertain. This CDR3 comprises 14 residues. The germline gives CDR1 SGHDT, CDR2 YYEEEE. V dropped 0 bases and J dropped 2 bases, with 7 bases sitting between them. CDR3 bases: TGTGCCAGCAGCTTGGGGGCACACACAGATACGCAGTATTTT. Translated, it gives CASSLGAHTDTQYF.

The V and J genes are TRBV7-2 and TRBJ1-6; 12 bases fit TRBD1. Germline CDR1 SGHTA, CDR2 FQGNSA. The CDR3 is 15 residues long. Trimming at V came to 5 bases and at J to 10 bases, leaving 6 bases not matched to a gene. CDR3 bases: TGTGCCAGCAGCCCGGGGACAGGGGGCCGATCACCCCTCCACTTT. Translating it yields CASSPGTGGRSPLHF.

The chain is built from TRBV2 and TRBJ2-7; TRBD2 matches at 15 bases. The CDR3 has 15 amino acids. Germline V gene data show CDR1 as SNHLY and CDR2 as FYNNEI. Trimming took 6 bases from V and 3 from J; bases not matched to a gene: 3. The CDR3 here is CASRVGLAGGYEQYF. The DNA for the CDR3 is TGTGCCAGCAGGGTGGGACTAGCGGGAGGCTACGAGCAGTACTTC.

The chain carries TRBV4-1 and TRBJ2-7; TRBD1 matches at 10 bases. Germline V gene lookup returns CDR1 MGHRA and CDR2 YSYEKL. This CDR3 has 16 residues. J was trimmed by 4 bases and V by 0 bases; bases with no gene match: 6. CDR3 loop: CASSQESGQGFYEQYF. CDR3 DNA: TGCGCCAGCAGCCAAGAGTCGGGACAGGGGTTTTACGAGCAGTACTTC.

The CDR3 DNA reads TGTGCCAGCAGCTTAGCGGGACTAGCGGGAGCAGATACGCAGTATTTT. Translated: CASSLAGLAGADTQYF. This chain joins TRBV13 and TRBJ2-3; 14 positions match TRBD2. The germline V gene encodes CDR1 PRHDT and CDR2 FYEKMQ (reference sequence). The V and J ends lost 1 base and 4 bases, in that order; junction bases with no gene match: 1. The CDR3 is 16 residues long.

This chain uses TRBV12-3 or TRBV12-4 with TRBJ1-6; D remains ambiguous. This CDR3 region has 12 residues. V gave up 3 bases and J gave up 8 bases, with 5 bases separating them. For the CDR3, the DNA is TGTGCCAGCAGTTTGGCTGATTCACCCCTCCACTTT. This codes for CASSLADSPLHF.

This clone has only a few counts. The chain carries TRBV11-2 and TRBJ2-2; possibly TRBD1 for D (5 bases). This CDR3 has 15 amino acids. V lost 1 base, J lost 6 bases, and 12 bases lay in between. Per the germline V gene, CDR1 is SGHAT and CDR2 is FQNNGV. The CDR3 nucleotides are TGTGCCAGCAGCTTAGTTCTAGGGGCCGCCGGGGAGCTGTTTTTT. As protein: CASSLVLGAAGELFF.

This chain connects TRBV7-8 to TRBJ2-3, with 9 bases that match TRBD2. Germline V gene sequence: CDR1 SGHVS, CDR2 FQNEAQ. Trimming removed 2 bases from V and 0 bases from J; junction bases left unmatched: 3. This CDR3 spans 16 amino acids. CDR3 residues: CASSLMTSGSTDTQYF. The DNA for the CDR3 is TGTGCCAGCAGCTTAATGACTAGCGGTAGCACAGATACGCAGTATTTT.

The V gene is TRBV27, the J gene TRBJ2-2; 7 bases fit TRBD1. CDR3 length: 15 amino acids. Germline V gene data show CDR1 as MNHEY and CDR2 as SMNVEV (reference sequence). J was trimmed by 8 bases and V by 5 bases; bases with no gene match: 11. CDR3 bases: TGTGCCAGCAGTACCCACAGGGGTGGCGAGGGGGAGCTGTTTTTT. It yields the protein CASSTHRGGEGELFF.

This clone is a singleton in its sample. This chain links TRBV4-1 with TRBJ2-5; TRBD1 is a possible D gene (7 bases). From germline, CDR1 is MGHRA and CDR2 YSYEKL. Deletions cut 1 base from V and 4 bases from J, with 13 bases between. This CDR3 is 15 amino acids long. In nucleotides, the CDR3 is TGCGCCAGCAGCCAAGGACAGGGAGGTCGAGAGACCCAGTACTTC. This translates into CASSQGQGGRETQYF.

The CDR3 sequence: CASSKAPSGNPCESTDTQYF. The CDR3 nucleotides read TGTGCCAGCAGCAAAGCCCCTAGCGGGAATCCCTGTGAGAGCACAGATACGCAGTATTTT. The chain couples TRBV21-1 to TRBJ2-3; no DNA check was done on the table's D call, TRBD2. TRBV21-1 is designated a pseudogene. The CDR3 totals 20 residues.

This chain connects TRBV30 to TRBJ2-7; 14 bases line up with TRBD2. CDR1 is GTSNPN, CDR2 SVGIG, per germline (reference sequence). Trimming cost V 5 bases and J 3 bases; bases outside gene matches: 0. The CDR3 loop spans 13 amino acids. As DNA, the CDR3 is TGTGCCTGGGGGACTAGCGGGAGCTACGAGCAGTACTTC. It codes for CAWGTSGSYEQYF.

This chain links TRBV2 with TRBJ1-1; perhaps TRBD1 as D (6 bases). V lost 6 bases, J lost 4 bases, and 12 bases lay in between. This CDR3 comprises 13 residues. From germline, CDR1 is SNHLY and CDR2 FYNNEI. The CDR3 bases are TGTGCCAGCAGGTCGACAGGACCCACTGAAGCTTTCTTT. Its protein product is CASRSTGPTEAFF.

The genes are TRBV7-2 and TRBJ2-3, with no clear D. Between the trimmed V and J ends, which lost 1 base and 2 bases, there was a span of 10 bases. This CDR3 is built from 15 residues. CDR1 is SGHTA and CDR2 is FQGNSA in the germline V gene. CDR3 sequence (DNA): TGTGCCAGCAGCTTAGACTCTCACCTCACAGATACGCAGTATTTT. The encoded protein is CASSLDSHLTDTQYF.

The chain recombines TRBV6-2 or TRBV6-3 with TRBJ2-1, with D tentatively TRBD2 (6 bases). Germline CDR1 is MNHEY and CDR2 is SVGEGT. The germline V and J ends were trimmed by 4 bases and 9 bases, with 16 bases remaining between them. This CDR3 is 14 amino acids long. DNA of the CDR3: TGTGCCAGCAGTTTGCTCGTGGGGGGAGGTGAGCAGTTCTTC. Its translation is CASSLLVGGGEQFF.

The chain joins TRBV19 to TRBJ2-7; possible D gene TRBD2, 5 bases. With 5 bases removed from V and 0 bases from J, the gap between germline ends came to 14 bases. CDR1 is LNHDA and CDR2 is SQIVND in the germline V gene (reference sequence). The CDR3 has 15 residues. CDR3 in amino acids: CASSHEFGSSYEQYF. The CDR3 nucleotides are TGTGCCAGTAGTCACGAGTTTGGGAGCTCCTACGAGCAGTACTTC.

The chain employs TRBV4-3 and TRBJ1-3, with D maybe TRBD1 (5 bases). Per germline, CDR1 LGHNA and CDR2 YSLEER. The CDR3 spans 16 residues. Trimming took 3 bases from V and 0 from J, leaving 12 bases between them. CDR3 amino acids: CASSQGSDSSGNTIYF. The CDR3 DNA is TGCGCCAGCAGCCAGGGATCCGACAGCTCTGGAAACACCATATATTTT.

The V call is TRBV18, the J call TRBJ2-7, with D maybe TRBD1 (7 bases). Trimming removed 5 bases from V and 2 bases from J, with 13 bases in between. The CDR3 totals 14 residues. Germline V gene data show CDR1 as KGHSH and CDR2 as LQKENI. Here the CDR3 DNA reads TGTGCCAGCTCAGCGGGACAGATGACCTACGAGCAGTACTTC. It translates to CASSAGQMTYEQYF.

The J gene is TRBJ2-2, the V gene TRBV10-3; 11 positions agree with TRBD2. This CDR3 contains 15 residues. Losses at the gene ends were 6 bases for V and 5 bases for J; bases not matched to a gene: 5. Germline V lookup: CDR1 ENHRY, CDR2 SYGVKD. For the CDR3, the DNA is TGTGCCATCAGATTAGGGACTAGCGGAACCGGGGAGCTGTTTTTT. This encodes CAIRLGTSGTGELFF.

Judged by abundance, this clone is medium-sized. The rearrangement links TRBV11-2 to TRBJ2-2, with D perhaps TRBD2 (5 bases). V lost 0 bases and J 2 bases, leaving 10 bases between the germline ends. CDR1 is SGHAT and CDR2 is FQNNGV in the germline V gene. The CDR3 consists of 16 residues. CDR3 coding DNA: TGTGCCAGCAGCTTAGACTCCGGGATCAACACCGGGGAGCTGTTTTTT. Encoded protein: CASSLDSGINTGELFF.

The rearrangement links TRBV7-9 to TRBJ2-2; D gene unclear. V shed 2 bases and J shed 6 bases, with 16 bases lying between them. The CDR3 consists of 16 residues. Germline lookup yields CDR1 SEHNR and CDR2 FQNEAQ (reference sequence). The CDR3 is CASSLSSPMRSGELFF. As DNA, the CDR3 is TGTGCCAGCAGCTTATCTAGTCCCATGCGATCCGGGGAGCTGTTTTTT.

The gene calls are TRBV5-1 and TRBJ1-6, with D possibly matching TRBD1 (5 bases). The CDR3 runs 17 residues. CDR1 SGHRS and CDR2 YFSETQ come from the germline V gene. V was trimmed by 0 bases and J by 9 bases, leaving 19 bases between them. The CDR3 here is CASSLVFGGRNGSPLHF. The CDR3 DNA sequence: TGCGCCAGCAGCTTGGTGTTCGGGGGACGGAACGGTTCACCCCTCCACTTT.

In this sample, this clone turned up many times. The chain carries TRBV3-1 (or the pseudogene TRBV3-2) and TRBJ2-1, with D possibly TRBD1 on 6 matching bases. The CDR3 covers 15 residues. CDR1 is LGHDT and CDR2 is YNNKEL in the germline V gene (reference sequence). V was shortened by 4 bases and J by 1 base, with 11 bases between the two germline ends. The CDR3 region has the DNA TGTGCCAGCAGCCTCGCCGGGACATCCTACAATGAGCAGTTCTTC. This encodes CASSLAGTSYNEQFF.

This sequence joins TRBV7-2 and TRBJ2-5, with TRBD1 as a possible D gene (5 bases). Trimming took 1 base from V and 5 from J, leaving 8 bases between them. The germline gives CDR1 SGHTA, CDR2 FQGNSA. The CDR3 spans 13 residues. The CDR3 sequence: CASSLVGAETQYF. The CDR3 nucleotides are TGTGCCAGCAGCTTAGTTGGGGCGGAGACCCAGTACTTC.

This chain connects TRBV28 to TRBJ2-7; maybe TRBD2 (5 bases). Germline-derived CDR1 and CDR2 are MDHEN and SYDVKM. This CDR3 region has 13 residues. V shed 7 bases and J shed 3 bases, with 13 bases lying between them. CDR3 in DNA: TGTGCCAGCATCGCTGGAGGTAACTACGAGCAGTACTTC. Its translation is CASIAGGNYEQYF.

V and J are TRBV27 and TRBJ1-4, with TRBD1 matching 8 bases. The V and J ends lost 6 bases and 8 bases, in that order; junction bases with no gene match: 8. This CDR3 has 14 residues. Germline values: CDR1 MNHEY, CDR2 SMNVEV (reference sequence). CDR3 sequence (DNA): TGTGCCAGCAGCAAGACAGGGGAGCGGGAAAAACTGTTTTTT. It is translated as CASSKTGEREKLFF.

The chain has TRBV9 and TRBJ1-5; the match to TRBD1 covers 10 bases. With V trimmed by 3 bases and J by 4 bases, 4 bases remained unmatched. CDR3 size: 15 residues. Germline V gives CDR1 SGDLS, CDR2 YYNGEE. CDR3 DNA sequence: TGTGCCAGCAGCGCGACAGGGGGCTCGAATCAGCCCCAGCATTTT. It translates to CASSATGGSNQPQHF.

The chain employs TRBV5-1 and TRBJ2-1; 8 bases agree with TRBD2. The CDR3 has 16 amino acids. The germline CDR1 and CDR2 sequences are SGHRS and YFSETQ. V shed 0 bases and J 7 bases; nucleotides not matched to a gene: 9. Written as DNA, the CDR3 is TGCGCCAGCAGCTTGGAGGCGGGAGGCCTGGGGAATGAGCAGTTCTTC. Protein sequence: CASSLEAGGLGNEQFF. Variable domain in full (rest from reference TRBV5-1 and TRBJ2-1): KAGVTQTPRYLIKTRGQQVTLSCSPISGHRSVSWYQQTPGQGLQFLFEYFSETQRNKGNFPGRFSGRQFSNSRSEMNVSTLELGDSALYLCASSLEAGGLGNEQFFGPGTRLTVL.